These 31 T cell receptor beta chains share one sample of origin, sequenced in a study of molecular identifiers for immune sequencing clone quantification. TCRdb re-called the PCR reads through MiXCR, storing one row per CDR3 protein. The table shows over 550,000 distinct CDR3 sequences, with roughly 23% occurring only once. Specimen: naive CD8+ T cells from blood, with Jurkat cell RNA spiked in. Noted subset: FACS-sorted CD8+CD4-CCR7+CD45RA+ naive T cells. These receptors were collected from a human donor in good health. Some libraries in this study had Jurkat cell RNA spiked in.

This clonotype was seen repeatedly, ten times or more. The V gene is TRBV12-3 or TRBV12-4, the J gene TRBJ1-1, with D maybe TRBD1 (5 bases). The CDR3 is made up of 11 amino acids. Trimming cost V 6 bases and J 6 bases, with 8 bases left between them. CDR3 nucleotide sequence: TGTGCCAGCAGCTCGGGGGCTGAAGCTTTCTTT. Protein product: CASSSGAEAFF.

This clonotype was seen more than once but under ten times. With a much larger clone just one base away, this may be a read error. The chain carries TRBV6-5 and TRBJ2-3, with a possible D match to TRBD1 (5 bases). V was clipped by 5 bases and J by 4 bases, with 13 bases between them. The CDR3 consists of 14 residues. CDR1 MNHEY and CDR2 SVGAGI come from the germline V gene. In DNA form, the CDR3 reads TGTGCCAGCAGTCACGTGGGGCGCTCAGATACGCAGTATTTT. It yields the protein CASSHVGRSDTQYF.

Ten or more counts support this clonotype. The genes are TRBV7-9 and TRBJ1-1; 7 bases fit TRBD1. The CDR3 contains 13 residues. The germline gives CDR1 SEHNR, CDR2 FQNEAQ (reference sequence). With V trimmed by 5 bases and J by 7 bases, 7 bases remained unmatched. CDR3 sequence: CASSLKDRNEAFF. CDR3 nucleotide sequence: TGTGCCAGCAGCCTTAAGGACAGGAATGAAGCTTTCTTT. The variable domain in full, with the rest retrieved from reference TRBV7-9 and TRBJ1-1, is DTGVSQNPRHKITKRGQNVTFRCDPISEHNRLYWYRQTLGQGPEFLTYFQNEAQLEKSRLLSDRFSAERPKGSFSTLEIQRTEQGDSAMYLCASSLKDRNEAFFGQGTRLTVV.

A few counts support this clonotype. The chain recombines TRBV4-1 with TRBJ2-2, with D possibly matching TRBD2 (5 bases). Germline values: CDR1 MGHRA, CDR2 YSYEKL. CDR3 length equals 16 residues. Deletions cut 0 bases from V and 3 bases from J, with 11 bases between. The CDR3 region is CASSQDPDYYTGELFF. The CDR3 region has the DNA TGCGCCAGCAGCCAAGATCCCGACTACTACACCGGGGAGCTGTTTTTT.

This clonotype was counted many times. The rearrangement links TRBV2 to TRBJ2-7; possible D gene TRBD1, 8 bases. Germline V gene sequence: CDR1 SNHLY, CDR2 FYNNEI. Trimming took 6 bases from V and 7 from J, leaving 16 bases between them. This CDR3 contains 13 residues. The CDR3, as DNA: TGTGCCAGCAGCGGGGGGACAGGCGCGGAGCAGTACTTC. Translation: CASSGGTGAEQYF.

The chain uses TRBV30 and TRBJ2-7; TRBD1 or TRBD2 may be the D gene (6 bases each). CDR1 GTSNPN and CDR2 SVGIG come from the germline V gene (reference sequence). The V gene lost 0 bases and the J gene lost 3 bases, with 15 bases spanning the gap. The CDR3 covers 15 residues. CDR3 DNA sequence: TGTGCCTGGAGTGTTCCCGGGGGCGGTATCTACGAGCAGTACTTC. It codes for CAWSVPGGGIYEQYF.

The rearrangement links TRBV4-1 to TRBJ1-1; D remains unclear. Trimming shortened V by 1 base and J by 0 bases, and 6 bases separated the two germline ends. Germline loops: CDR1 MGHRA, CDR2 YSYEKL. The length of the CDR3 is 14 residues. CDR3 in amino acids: CASSQAPMNTEAFF. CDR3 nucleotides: TGCGCCAGCAGCCAAGCCCCTATGAACACTGAAGCTTTCTTT.

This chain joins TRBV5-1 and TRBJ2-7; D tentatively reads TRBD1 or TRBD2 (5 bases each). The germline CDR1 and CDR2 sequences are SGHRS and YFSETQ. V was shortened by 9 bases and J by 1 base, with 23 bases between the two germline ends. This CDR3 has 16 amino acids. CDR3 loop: CANRLSPGPGSYEQYF. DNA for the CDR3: TGCGCCAACCGCTTATCACCGGGACCGGGATCCTACGAGCAGTACTTC.

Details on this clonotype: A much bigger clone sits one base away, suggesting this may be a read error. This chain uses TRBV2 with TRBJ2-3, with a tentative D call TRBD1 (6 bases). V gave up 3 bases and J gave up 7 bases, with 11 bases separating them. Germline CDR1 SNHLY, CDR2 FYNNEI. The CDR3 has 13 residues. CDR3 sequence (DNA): TGTGCCAGCAGTGATTCTGGGACAAATACGCAGTATTTT. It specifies CASSDSGTNTQYF. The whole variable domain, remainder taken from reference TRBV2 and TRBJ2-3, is EPEVTQTPSHQVTQMGQEVILRCVPISNHLYFYWYRQILGQKVEFLVSFYNNEISEKSEIFDDQFSVERPDGSNFTLKIRSTKLEDSAMYFCASSDSGTNTQYFGPGTRLTVL.

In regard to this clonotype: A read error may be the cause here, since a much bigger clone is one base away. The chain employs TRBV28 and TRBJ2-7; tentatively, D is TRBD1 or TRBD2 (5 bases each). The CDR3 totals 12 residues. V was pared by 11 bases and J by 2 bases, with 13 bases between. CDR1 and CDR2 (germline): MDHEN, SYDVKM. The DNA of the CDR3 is TGTGCCTGCACGGGACCAGCCTACGAGCAGTACTTC. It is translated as CACTGPAYEQYF.

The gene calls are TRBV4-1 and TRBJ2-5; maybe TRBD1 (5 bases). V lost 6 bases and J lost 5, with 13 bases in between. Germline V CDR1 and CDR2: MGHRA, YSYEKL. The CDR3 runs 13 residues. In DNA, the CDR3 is TGCGCCAGCAGAAAAGGGGAATATGAGACCCAGTACTTC. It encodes CASRKGEYETQYF.

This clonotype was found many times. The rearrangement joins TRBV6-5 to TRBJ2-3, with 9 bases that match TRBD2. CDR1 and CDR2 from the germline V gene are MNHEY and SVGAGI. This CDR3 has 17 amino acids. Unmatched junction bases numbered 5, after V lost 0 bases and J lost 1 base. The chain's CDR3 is CASSYSSLAGRTDTQYF. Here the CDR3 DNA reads TGTGCCAGCAGTTACTCGAGCCTAGCGGGACGCACAGATACGCAGTATTTT.

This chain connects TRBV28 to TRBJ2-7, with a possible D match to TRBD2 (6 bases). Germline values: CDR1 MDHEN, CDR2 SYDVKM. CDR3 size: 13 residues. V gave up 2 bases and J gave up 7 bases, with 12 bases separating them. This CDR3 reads CASSLRGLREQYF. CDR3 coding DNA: TGTGCCAGCAGTTTACGGGGACTGAGGGAGCAGTACTTC.

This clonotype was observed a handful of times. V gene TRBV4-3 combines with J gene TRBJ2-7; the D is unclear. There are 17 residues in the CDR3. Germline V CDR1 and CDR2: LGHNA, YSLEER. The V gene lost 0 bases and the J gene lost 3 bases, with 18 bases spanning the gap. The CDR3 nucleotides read TGCGCCAGCAGCCAAGACGTAAGGCAGTCACTTCTCTACGAGCAGTACTTC. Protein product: CASSQDVRQSLLYEQYF.

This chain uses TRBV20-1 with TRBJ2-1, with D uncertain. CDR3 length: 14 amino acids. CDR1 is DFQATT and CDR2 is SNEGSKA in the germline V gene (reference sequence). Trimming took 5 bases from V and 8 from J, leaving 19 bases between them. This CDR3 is CSAYKDRFIDEQFF. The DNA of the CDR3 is TGCAGTGCTTACAAGGATCGGTTTATCGATGAGCAGTTCTTC.

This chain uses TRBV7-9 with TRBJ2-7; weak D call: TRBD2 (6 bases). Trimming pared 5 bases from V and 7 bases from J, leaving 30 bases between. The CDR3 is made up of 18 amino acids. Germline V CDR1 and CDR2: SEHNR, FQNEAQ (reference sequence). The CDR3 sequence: CASSPEVGVADHSQEQYF. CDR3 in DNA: TGTGCCAGCAGCCCAGAGGTGGGCGTAGCGGACCATTCTCAGGAGCAGTACTTC.

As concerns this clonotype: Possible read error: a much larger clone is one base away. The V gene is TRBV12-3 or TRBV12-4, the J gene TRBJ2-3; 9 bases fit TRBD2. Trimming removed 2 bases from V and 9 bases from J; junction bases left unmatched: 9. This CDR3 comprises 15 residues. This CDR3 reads CASSLLAGYGETQYF. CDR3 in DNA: TGTGCCAGCAGTTTACTAGCGGGATATGGAGAAACGCAGTATTTT.

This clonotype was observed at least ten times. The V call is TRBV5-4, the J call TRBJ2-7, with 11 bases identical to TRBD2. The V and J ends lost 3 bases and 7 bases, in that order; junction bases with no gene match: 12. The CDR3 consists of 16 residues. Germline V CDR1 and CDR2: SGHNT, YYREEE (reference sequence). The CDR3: CASSSGLAELFEEQYF. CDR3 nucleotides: TGTGCCAGCAGCTCGGGACTAGCGGAGCTGTTCGAGGAGCAGTACTTC.

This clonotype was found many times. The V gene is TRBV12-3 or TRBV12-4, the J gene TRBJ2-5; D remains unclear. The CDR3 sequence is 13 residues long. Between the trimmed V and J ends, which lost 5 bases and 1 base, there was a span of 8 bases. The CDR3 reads CASSHTFQETQYF. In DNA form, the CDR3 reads TGTGCCAGCAGTCACACGTTCCAAGAGACCCAGTACTTC.

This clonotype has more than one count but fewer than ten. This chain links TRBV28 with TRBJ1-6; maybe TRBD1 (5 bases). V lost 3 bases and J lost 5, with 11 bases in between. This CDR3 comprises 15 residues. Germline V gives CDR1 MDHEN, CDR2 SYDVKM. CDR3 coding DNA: TGTGCCAGCAGTTTCAGGGCAGATAATAATTCACCCCTCCACTTT. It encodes CASSFRADNNSPLHF.

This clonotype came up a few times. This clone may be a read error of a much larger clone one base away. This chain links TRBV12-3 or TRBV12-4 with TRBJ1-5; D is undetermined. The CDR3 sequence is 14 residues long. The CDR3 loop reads CAGSPFDPRQPQHF. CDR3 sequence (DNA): TGTGCCGGCAGCCCCTTCGACCCCCGTCAGCCCCAGCATTTT.

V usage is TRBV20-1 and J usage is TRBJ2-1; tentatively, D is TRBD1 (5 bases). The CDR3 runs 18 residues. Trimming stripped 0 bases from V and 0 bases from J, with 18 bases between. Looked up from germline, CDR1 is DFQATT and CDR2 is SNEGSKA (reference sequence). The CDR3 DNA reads TGCAGTGCTAGAGACTCAGGGAAAAGAATAAGCTCCTACAATGAGCAGTTCTTC. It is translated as CSARDSGKRISSYNEQFF.

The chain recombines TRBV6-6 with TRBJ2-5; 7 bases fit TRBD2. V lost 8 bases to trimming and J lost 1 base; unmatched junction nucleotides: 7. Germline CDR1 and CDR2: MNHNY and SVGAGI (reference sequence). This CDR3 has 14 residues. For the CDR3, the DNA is TGTGCCAGCGCGGGAGAGTTGGGCCAAGAGACCCAGTACTTC. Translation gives CASAGELGQETQYF.

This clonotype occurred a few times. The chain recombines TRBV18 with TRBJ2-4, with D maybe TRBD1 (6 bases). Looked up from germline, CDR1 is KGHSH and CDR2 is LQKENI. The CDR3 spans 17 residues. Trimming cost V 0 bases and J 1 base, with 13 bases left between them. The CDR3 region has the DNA TGTGCCAGCTCACCACCAGTTTCAGGGGTGGCCAAAAACATTCAGTACTTC. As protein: CASSPPVSGVAKNIQYF.

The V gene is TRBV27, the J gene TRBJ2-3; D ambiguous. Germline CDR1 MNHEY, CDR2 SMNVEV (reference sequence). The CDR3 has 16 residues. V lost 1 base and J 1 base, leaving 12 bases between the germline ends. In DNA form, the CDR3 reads TGTGCCAGCAGTTTATTAGGCCCATGGGGCACAGATACGCAGTATTTT. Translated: CASSLLGPWGTDTQYF.

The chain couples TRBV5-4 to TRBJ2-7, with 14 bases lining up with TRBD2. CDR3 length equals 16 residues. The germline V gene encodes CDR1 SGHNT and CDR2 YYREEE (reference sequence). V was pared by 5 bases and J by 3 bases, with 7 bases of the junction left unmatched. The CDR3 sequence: CASSTGLAGVLYEQYF. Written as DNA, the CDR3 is TGTGCCAGCAGTACGGGACTAGCGGGAGTTCTCTACGAGCAGTACTTC.

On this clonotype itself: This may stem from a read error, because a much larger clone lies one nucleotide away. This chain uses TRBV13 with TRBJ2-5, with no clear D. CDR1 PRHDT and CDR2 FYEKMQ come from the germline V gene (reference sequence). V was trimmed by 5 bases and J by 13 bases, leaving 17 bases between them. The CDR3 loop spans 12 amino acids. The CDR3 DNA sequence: TGTGCCAGCAGCCCAGCCCGGGCCAACCGGTACTTC. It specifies CASSPARANRYF. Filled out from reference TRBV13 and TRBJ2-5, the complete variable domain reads AAGVIQSPRHLIKEKRETATLKCYPIPRHDTVYWYQQGPGQDPQFLISFYEKMQSDKGSIPDRFSAQQFSDYHSELNMSSLELGDSALYFCASSPARANRYFGPGTRLLVL.

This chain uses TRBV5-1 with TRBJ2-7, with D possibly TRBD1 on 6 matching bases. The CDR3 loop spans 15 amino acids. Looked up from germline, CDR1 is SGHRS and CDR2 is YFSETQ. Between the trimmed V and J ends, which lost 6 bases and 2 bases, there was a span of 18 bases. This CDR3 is CASTSGTSSTYEQYF. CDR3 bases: TGCGCCAGCACCTCAGGGACAAGCTCCACCTACGAGCAGTACTTC.

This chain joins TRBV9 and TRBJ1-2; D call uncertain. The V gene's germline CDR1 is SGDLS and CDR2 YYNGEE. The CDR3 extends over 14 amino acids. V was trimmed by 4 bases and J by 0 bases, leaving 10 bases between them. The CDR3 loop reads CASSPGSPNYGYTF. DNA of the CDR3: TGTGCCAGCAGCCCTGGTTCACCTAACTATGGCTACACCTTC.

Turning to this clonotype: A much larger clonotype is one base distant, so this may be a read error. CDR3 sequence reads: CASSQGLRDSTPLYNSPLHF. In DNA, the CDR3 is TGCGCCAGCAGCCAAGGGTTGCGGGACAGCACACCCCTCTATAATTCACCCCTCCACTTT. The chain has TRBV4-1 and TRBJ1-6; 7 bases align to TRBD1. Germline lookup yields CDR1 MGHRA and CDR2 YSYEKL. With V trimmed by 1 base and J by 3 bases, 15 bases remained unmatched. The CDR3 has 20 amino acids.

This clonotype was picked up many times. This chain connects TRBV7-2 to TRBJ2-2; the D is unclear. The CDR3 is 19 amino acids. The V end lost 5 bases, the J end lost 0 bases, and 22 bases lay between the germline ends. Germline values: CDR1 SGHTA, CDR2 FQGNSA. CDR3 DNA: TGTGCCAGCAGCCCAGACGCGTCGCAAGAAGATACGAACACCGGGGAGCTGTTTTTT. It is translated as CASSPDASQEDTNTGELFF.